Listed below are T cell receptor beta chains from one sample, sequenced in a study of blood T cell repertoires in COVID-19. Produced via immunoSEQ multiplex PCR; TCRdb's table is partial and in-frame only. Found here are about 170,000 clones, roughly 88% of them singletons; the top ten hold roughly 9.5%. Sequences were obtained from peripheral blood. These receptors all come from a woman older than 75 with active or convalescent COVID-19. CDR3s include the opening cysteine and the closing phenylalanine or tryptophan. D genes are given only for firm matches. Clone size is not always given. Where it is, it says once, few, many or a class for expanded clones.

J | size | D | V | DNA | CDR3
TRBJ1-3 | NA | TRBD1 | TRBV9 | TGTGCCAGCAGCGTAGGTAATAAGGGACAGCCTTACTCTGGAAACACCATATATTTT | CASSVGNKGQPYSGNTIYF
TRBJ2-7 | NA | TRBD1 | TRBV6-2/TRBV6-3 | TGTGCCAGCAGTTCACCGGCGGACAGGGACGAGCAGTACTTC | CASSSPADRDEQYF
TRBJ1-4 | few | NA | TRBV5-6 | TGTGCCAGCAGCCCCCTCGGAGAGGATGAAAAACTGTTTTTT | CASSPLGEDEKLFF
TRBJ2-7 | NA | NA | TRBV12-3/TRBV12-4 | TGTGCCAGCAGTTTAGCCGGGAACGAGCAGTACTTC | CASSLAGNEQYF
TRBJ1-3 | NA | NA | TRBV30 | TGTGCCTGGAGTGTACCGGGAGGGGTAAGAAACACCATATATTTT | CAWSVPGGVRNTIYF
TRBJ2-5 | NA | NA | TRBV5-6 | TGTGCCAGCAGCTGGGTTGGGCGGGTGAAAGAGACCCAGTACTTC | CASSWVGRVKETQYF
TRBJ1-1 | NA | TRBD1 | TRBV6-5 | TGTGCCAGCAGTTACTCGACAGGGATGAACACTGAAGCTTTCTTT | CASSYSTGMNTEAFF
TRBJ2-3 | NA | TRBD2 | TRBV4-3 | TGCGCCAGCAGCCATTCTAGCGGCCCCACAGATACGCAGTATTTT | CASSHSSGPTDTQYF
TRBJ2-1 | NA | NA | TRBV18 | TGTGCCAGCTCACCCACACCCCGGACGGGGAATGAGCAGTTCTTC | CASSPTPRTGNEQFF
TRBJ1-1 | NA | NA | TRBV5-4 | TGTGCCAGCAGCTTCGACGCGGGCAGAGTAGACACTGAAGCTTTCTTT | CASSFDAGRVDTEAFF
TRBJ1-4 | NA | NA | TRBV7-6 | TGTGCCAGCAGCTTGCCAGGCCTTAATGAAAAACTGTTTTTT | CASSLPGLNEKLFF
TRBJ1-2 | NA | NA | TRBV4-3 | TGCGCCAGCAGCCAAGACGGGAGCCCTAACTATGGCTACACCTTC | CASSQDGSPNYGYTF
TRBJ2-3 | NA | NA | TRBV11-3 | TGTGCCAGCAGCCGCCTGGCTGGGGGGACCACAGATACGCAGTATTTT | CASSRLAGGTTDTQYF
TRBJ2-7 | NA | NA | TRBV6-2/TRBV6-3 | TGTGCCAGCAGTGCCTCGACTGCTTACGAGCAGTACTTC | CASSASTAYEQYF
TRBJ1-5 | NA | NA | TRBV19 | TGTGCCAGTACCAGGGGTTCAAATCAGCCCCAGCATTTT | CASTRGSNQPQHF
TRBJ2-7 | once | TRBD1 | TRBV19 | TGTGCCAGTACGGACAGGCTTACCTACGAGCAGTACTTC | CASTDRLTYEQYF
TRBJ2-5 | NA | NA | TRBV24-1 | TGTGCCACCAGTGATTGGAGGGGACAAGAGACCCAGTACTTC | CATSDWRGQETQYF
TRBJ1-2 | NA | NA | TRBV12-5 | TGTGCTAGCTTCCAGGGTTATGGCTACACCTTC | CASFQGYGYTF
TRBJ1-2 | NA | NA | TRBV6-5 | TGTGCCAGCAGTTACTCGTCAGGGTCTCAGGGCTACACCTTC | CASSYSSGSQGYTF
TRBJ1-5 | NA | NA | TRBV9 | TGTGCCAGCAGCGCTTCACGGGACTTGGGTCCCCAGCATTTT | CASSASRDLGPQHF
TRBJ1-2 | once | TRBD1 | TRBV2 | TGTGCCAGCAGTGGTGGACAGGGGGGTGGCTACACCTTC | CASSGGQGGGYTF
TRBJ1-1 | NA | TRBD1 | TRBV27 | TGTGCCAGCAGAACCAAACCGGGACAGACGAACACTGAAGCTTTCTTT | CASRTKPGQTNTEAFF
TRBJ1-1 | once | NA | TRBV3-1/TRBV3-2 | TGTGCCAGCAGCCAACTCAGGAACACTGAAGCTTTCTTT | CASSQLRNTEAFF
TRBJ1-6 | once | NA | TRBV19 | TGTGCCAGTGGCCCCTGGAGTGGGTCCTATAATTCACCCCTCCACTTT | CASGPWSGSYNSPLHF
TRBJ1-6 | NA | TRBD1 | TRBV5-6 | TGTGCCAGCAGCTTAGGGGACAGTGGGACACCCCTCCACTTT | CASSLGDSGTPLHF
TRBJ2-7 | few | NA | TRBV6-4 | TGTGCCAGCAGTGGACCATTCCTTCCGCGGGGGCCTTCCTACGAGCAGTACTTC | CASSGPFLPRGPSYEQYF
TRBJ1-6 | NA | TRBD1 | TRBV5-1 | TGCGCCAGCAGCTTGGGACAGGGGGCAACTTCACCCCTCCACTTT | CASSLGQGATSPLHF
TRBJ2-5 | NA | NA | TRBV6-1 | TGTGCCAGCAGTGAAAAGTCCCAGGGCATAGTTGAGACCCAGTACTTC | CASSEKSQGIVETQYF
TRBJ1-3 | once | NA | TRBV27 | TGTGCCAGCAGTTTTCAGGGTGGAAACACCATATATTTT | CASSFQGGNTIYF
TRBJ1-3 | once | TRBD1 | TRBV2 | TGTGCCAGCAGCCCGGGACAGGCCAGCGGAAACACCATATATTTT | CASSPGQASGNTIYF
TRBJ2-6 | once | TRBD2 | TRBV7-2 | TGTGCCAGCAGCTTACTGACTAGCGGGGGGGCATCTGGGGCCAACGTCCTGACTTTC | CASSLLTSGGASGANVLTF
TRBJ2-7 | NA | TRBD2 | TRBV6-5 | TGTGCCAGCGCCCCCGGCGGGGGGACCTACGAGCAGTACTTC | CASAPGGGTYEQYF
TRBJ1-2 | NA | NA | TRBV7-9 | TGTGCCAGCAGCCCGGACCGTCGGGGTGGCTACACCTTC | CASSPDRRGGYTF
TRBJ1-1 | NA | TRBD1 | TRBV28 | TGTGCCAGCAGTCCGCCAGGGGGCGGCGGCACTGAAGCTTTCTTT | CASSPPGGGGTEAFF
TRBJ1-4 | few | NA | TRBV30 | TGTGCCTGGAGTGTATCAACAGGGGAAAAACTGTTTTTT | CAWSVSTGEKLFF
TRBJ1-1 | NA | NA | TRBV18 | TGTGCCAGCTCACCACCGTCGGGGGGGACCGGAACTGAAGCTTTCTTT | CASSPPSGGTGTEAFF
TRBJ2-7 | NA | NA | TRBV5-6 | TGTGCCAGCAGCGCCCCCGGGGTCCTCTCCTACGAGCAGTACTTC | CASSAPGVLSYEQYF
TRBJ2-2 | NA | NA | TRBV2 | TGTGCCAGCACCGAAATAGGGGCGCGCACCGGGGAGCTGTTTTTT | CASTEIGARTGELFF
TRBJ2-3 | NA | NA | TRBV9 | TGTGCCAGCAGCGAGCCGGGGGGCACAGATACGCAGTATTTT | CASSEPGGTDTQYF
TRBJ2-7 | NA | TRBD1 | TRBV7-9 | TGTGCCAGCAGCCGTTTACAGGGGGGCCACTACGAGCAGTACTTC | CASSRLQGGHYEQYF
TRBJ1-4 | NA | NA | TRBV5-6 | TGTGCCAGCAGCTTGATCGGTCTCAGCGGTGAAAAACTGTTTTTT | CASSLIGLSGEKLFF
TRBJ2-1 | many | TRBD1 | TRBV10-1 | TGCGCCAGCAGCTCCGGGACAGTCGTCAATGAGCAGTTCTTC | CASSSGTVVNEQFF
TRBJ2-1 | NA | TRBD1 | TRBV2 | TGTGCCAGCAGAGCGGACAGGGGCAATGAGCAGTTCTTC | CASRADRGNEQFF
TRBJ2-1 | NA | TRBD2 | TRBV7-2 | TGTGCCAGCAGCTTAGTAACCGGGGGGAACAATGAGCAGTTCTTC | CASSLVTGGNNEQFF
TRBJ1-3 | once | NA | TRBV6-4 | TGTGCCAGCAGTCTCAGAGGGGAGGCTGGAAACACCATATATTTT | CASSLRGEAGNTIYF
TRBJ2-1 | NA | NA | TRBV12-3/TRBV12-4 | TGTGCCAGCAGCTCCGTTTATGAGCAGTTCTTC | CASSSVYEQFF